This entry is about one TCR beta chain. This clone's antigen is unknown. At one of its ends the junction is not consistent with the germline gene, which may arise from a read error. CD8 naive samples consisted of CD45RO-negative cells that were positively selected for CCR7, yielding a CD45RA+CCR7+ population without TemRA cells. The donors were healthy, HIV-negative adults with no recently reported acute infections or vaccinations. Only Caucasian adults living in Nashville, Tennessee, USA were represented among the donors. After blood collection by leukapheresis, PBMCs were isolated using Ficoll-Histopaque density gradient centrifugation and then cryopreserved in the vapor phase of liquid nitrogen. Purity and quantity of every magnetically sorted T cell population were checked by analytical flow cytometry. Genomic DNA was isolated from each sorted fraction and quantified by UV absorbance on a Nanodrop 2000c.

This sample stems from a study of shared clonotypes between healthy human individuals (dated by TCRdb to 2019 to 2021). With regard to the full study: The cohort comprised a couple of women and a few men aged 18 to 49 years. To increase sequencing depth and limit assay-specific biases, different laboratories used diverse techniques to prepare libraries and sequence TCR repertoires. Between about 0.94 and 10 billion PBMCs per donor were obtained by leukapheresis. Blood TCR repertoires of several healthy adults were deeply sequenced to estimate repertoire size and the extent of clonotype sharing between individuals. Per donor, three plates each were used for CD4 naive and CD4 memory, two for CD8 naive, and one for CD8 memory.

Results the study describes overall, beyond this receptor: Higher generation probabilities were observed for clonotypes shared by all four sorted-subset donors than for non-shared clonotypes. Naive subsets generally had larger estimated clonotype richness than memory subsets did. When several donors were compared, the shared fraction of clonotypes was about 5.5% for naive CD4, around 3.5% for naive CD8, more than 2% for memory CD4, and around 0.4% for memory CD8. Rarefaction of sorted-subset datasets indicated incomplete sequencing despite the large sequencing depth. The genetic and exposure-history diversity represented was limited by the small number of donors. Sampling was restricted to blood, and TCR repertoires in tissue are likely to differ from TCR repertoires in blood. Pairwise subsampling led to the expectation that sequencing depth would affect the degree of clonotype sharing among donors.

Taken from the germline V gene (reference sequence), the CDR1 and CDR2 loops are SSHAT and FNYEAQ. The CDR3 spans 16 residues, from the cysteine through the phenylalanine. CDR3 DNA is the only sequence kept; it has 48 bases, read in frame from the first base. Using the deep immunoSEQ assay, multiplex PCR amplified TCR CDR3 regions from genomic DNA. Extracted genomic DNA from each cell subset was spread evenly across all wells of several immunoSEQ 96-well plates, with each plate serving as a replicate. Each replicate PCR for sorted subsets received around 0.2 ug genomic DNA, equal to about 30,000 T cell genomes. Purified libraries were measured with a Qubit 3.0 fluorometer, size-checked on a Bioanalyzer 2100, and measured again with the KAPA Library Quantification kit. Every immunoSEQ 96-well plate was sequenced on a separate single-read 150-cycle Illumina NextSeq 550 flow cell. Regarding the original processing steps: Because only junctional sequences without quality scores were contained in the immunoSEQ output, filtering matching that applied to full-length reads could not be performed. Sequences were annotated with PyIR, a Python wrapper for IgBLAST v1.9, using IMGT germline references to assign V/J genes and CDR3. Reads with weak V/J assignments (E-value above 1e-6), missing CDR3, stop codons, out-of-frame junctions, or ambiguous translated residues were removed. V3J clonotypes were defined by identical inferred V gene, J gene, and CDR3 amino acid sequence. Percentage overlap between repertoires was calculated by dividing the number of shared unique clonotypes by the size of the smaller repertoire. Richness of each repertoire was evaluated using RTK rarefaction, the Chao1 estimator, and Recon v2.1 estimates of unobserved clonotypes. For all TCRbeta clonotypes obtained by the gDNA method from four donors, generation probabilities were computed with OLGA. The clones in this table, taken by TCRdb from immuneACCESS, are in-frame only. Not every clone is retained; where verified, under half of the shortfall comes from an unresolved V gene, and the cause of the rest is unknown. V, J and clone size are those of that table, while D and trimming were read from the DNA. The sample table contains roughly 1,800,000 clones; only one count was recorded for 85% to 95% of them. The ten largest account for 1% to 1.5% of the sample.

This clonotype originated in a man younger than 35 in good health. The chain couples TRBV7-7 to TRBJ1-5; 9 of the junction bases match TRBD1. Material for sequencing was naive CD8+ T cells sorted from blood. Interpreted using the paper, the cell subset or site label stands for: CD45RA+CCR7+. CDR3 protein: CASSSPGQGFDQPQHF. The sequenced DNA is TGTGCTAGCAGCTCTCCGGGACAGGGCTTCGATCAGCCCCAGCATTTT.